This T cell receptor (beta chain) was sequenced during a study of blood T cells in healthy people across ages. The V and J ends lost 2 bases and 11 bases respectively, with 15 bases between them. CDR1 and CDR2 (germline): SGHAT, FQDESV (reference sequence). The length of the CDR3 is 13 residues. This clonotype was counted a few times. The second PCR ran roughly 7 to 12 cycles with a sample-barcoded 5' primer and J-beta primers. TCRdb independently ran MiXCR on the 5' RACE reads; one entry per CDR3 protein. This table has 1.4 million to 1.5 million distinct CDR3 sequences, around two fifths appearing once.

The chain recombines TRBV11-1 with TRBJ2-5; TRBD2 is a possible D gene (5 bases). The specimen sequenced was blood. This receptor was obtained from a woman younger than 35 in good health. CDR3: CASSLLTTHEQYF. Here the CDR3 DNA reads TGTGCCAGCAGCTTACTGACTACCCATGAGCAGTACTTC.